This T cell receptor (beta chain) was observed in a study of identical twins. CDR3 length equals 13 residues. Trimming shortened V by 3 bases and J by 4 bases, and 9 bases separated the two germline ends. Germline V CDR1 and CDR2: SGHAT, FQNNGV. TCRdb re-called the 5' RACE reads through MiXCR, storing one row per CDR3 protein. Among roughly 250,000 distinct CDR3 sequences listed, 11% to 15% were seen once. The V call is TRBV11-2, the J call TRBJ1-1; D is unclear. The sequence derives from a woman between 18 and 29 years old in good health. Material: memory (CD45RO+) T cells sorted from blood. Here the CDR3 reads CASSFLFGTEAFF. The CDR3 coding sequence is TGTGCCAGCAGCTTCCTATTTGGCACTGAAGCTTTCTTT.